A selection of T cell receptor beta chains follows, all from one sample in a study of T cells after yellow fever vaccination. TCRdb reprocessed the 5' RACE reads via MiXCR and lists one record per CDR3 protein. The sample gives 300,000 to 350,000 distinct CDR3 sequences, approximately 8% of which show up once; about 16% is in the top ten. This sample comprised PBMCs, obtained about 41 days after the first yellow fever vaccination. The receptors come from a man in his late teens or twenties who received the YFV17D yellow fever vaccine. CDR3s include the opening cysteine and the closing phenylalanine or tryptophan. D genes are given only for firm matches. Where a row states a size, it is once, few, many or the class of an expanded clone; other rows omit it.

DNA	CDR3	size	V	J	D
TGCAGTGTTGGGACCCGGGGCACTGAAGCTTTCTTT	CSVGTRGTEAFF	.	TRBV20-1	TRBJ1-1	.
TGTGCCAGCAGTTTTCGGGCAGTCGGCGAGACCCAGTACTTC	CASSFRAVGETQYF	many	TRBV28	TRBJ2-5	.
TGTGCCAGCAGTTACTCGAGTAAGGGGGGTAACCCTCCCTACGAGCAGTACTTC	CASSYSSKGGNPPYEQYF	.	TRBV6-2/TRBV6-3	TRBJ2-7	.
TGCAGCGTTGAACTTCCTGGTGGTCCAGATACGCAGTATTTT	CSVELPGGPDTQYF	few	TRBV29-1	TRBJ2-3	.
TGCGCCAGCAGCCAATTGTCGGCAGGGGAAGAGACCCAGTACTTC	CASSQLSAGEETQYF	many	TRBV4-1	TRBJ2-5	.
TGTGCCAGCAGCACCAGGCCCTCACCCCTCCACTTT	CASSTRPSPLHF	.	TRBV7-2	TRBJ1-6	.
TGTGCCACCAGCAGAGCCCCGGGGCCCTACGAGCAGTACTTC	CATSRAPGPYEQYF	few	TRBV15	TRBJ2-7	.
TGTGCCAGCAGCTTGACCCTTAGCGGCGATACGCAGTATTTT	CASSLTLSGDTQYF	.	TRBV5-4	TRBJ2-3	.
TGCGCCAGCAGATACGGTAGCCAAGAGACCCAGTACTTC	CASRYGSQETQYF	.	TRBV10-2	TRBJ2-5	.
TGCAGCGTTGATGGCTCGGGGGGTGTTGGCGAGCAGTACTTC	CSVDGSGGVGEQYF	.	TRBV29-1	TRBJ2-7	TRBD2
TGCAGCGTCGGGACAGTGCACGTTGAAGCTTTCTTT	CSVGTVHVEAFF	.	TRBV29-1	TRBJ1-1	TRBD1